The next 11 T cell receptor beta chains were all read from a single sample in a study of technical replicates of blood from a handful of donors. Data came from immunoSEQ multiplex PCR; TCRdb stores just in-frame clones and leaves some out. Of 80,000 or so clones listed, roughly 98% are singletons. Sequencing was carried out using T cells isolated from PBMCs. The source is a human donor in good health.

V and J are TRBV10-3 and TRBJ1-5, with D tentatively TRBD1 (6 bases). The CDR3 length is 13 residues. V was shortened by 11 bases and J by 4 bases, with 15 bases between the two germline ends. Germline V gene data show CDR1 as ENHRY and CDR2 as SYGVKD. The CDR3 coding sequence is TGTGCCTCCCACGGACAGATTAATCAGCCCCAGCATTTT. Residues: CASHGQINQPQHF.

This clone was recorded only once. The DNA for the CDR3 is TGTGCCAGCAGTTACAACAGGGGCTGGGACACTGAAGCTTTCTTT. Encoded protein: CASSYNRGWDTEAFF. The V call is TRBV6-6, the J call TRBJ1-1, with 7 bases matching TRBD1. Germline V gene data show CDR1 as MNHNY and CDR2 as SVGAGI (reference sequence). The CDR3 runs 15 residues. Germline trimming cut 2 bases from V and 3 bases from J; bases unmatched to any gene: 6.

The V gene is TRBV9, the J gene TRBJ2-1, with TRBD2 identical over 13 bases. J lost 6 bases, V lost 3 bases, and 24 bases had no gene match. The germline CDR1 and CDR2 sequences are SGDLS and YYNGEE. The CDR3 extends over 22 amino acids. DNA of the CDR3: TGTGCCAGCAGCGGAAGAGGGACCCTCGGACTAGCGGGAGTTAGGGTTTCCAATGAGCAGTTCTTC. It specifies CASSGRGTLGLAGVRVSNEQFF.

The V gene is TRBV9, the J gene TRBJ1-5, with D uncertain. This CDR3 has 14 residues. CDR1 and CDR2 (germline): SGDLS, YYNGEE. Trimming removed 4 bases from V and 0 bases from J, with 8 bases in between. The CDR3 here is CASSTTDSNQPQHF. The DNA of the CDR3 is TGTGCCAGCAGCACTACGGATAGCAATCAGCCCCAGCATTTT.

The chain combines TRBV6-5 with TRBJ2-1; 7 positions agree with TRBD2. The V and J ends lost 5 bases and 5 bases, in that order; junction bases with no gene match: 9. This CDR3 has 15 amino acids. CDR1 is MNHEY, CDR2 SVGAGI, per germline. Here the CDR3 DNA reads TGTGCCAGCAGTCTCCACCGGCTAGCGGACAATGAGCAGTTCTTC. Protein product: CASSLHRLADNEQFF.

This clone was seen once. CDR3 loop: CASSPSSGSIGSQYF. In nucleotides, the CDR3 is TGTGCCAGTAGTCCGTCTAGCGGGAGTATCGGGTCGCAGTATTTT. This chain joins TRBV19 and TRBJ2-3; 10 nucleotides line up with TRBD2. V dropped 5 bases and J dropped 10; count of bases not matched to a gene: 12. Germline V lookup: CDR1 LNHDA, CDR2 SQIVND (reference sequence). This CDR3 comprises 15 residues.

The V and J genes are TRBV6-4 and TRBJ2-1, with D hard to call. The germline V and J ends were trimmed by 5 bases and 1 base, with 9 bases remaining between them. The CDR3 loop spans 14 amino acids. Looked up from germline, CDR1 is MRHNA and CDR2 is SNTAGT. The chain's CDR3 is CASSLSASYNEQFF. The CDR3 DNA is TGTGCCAGCAGTCTTAGTGCTTCCTACAATGAGCAGTTCTTC.

This rearrangement joins TRBV6-5 to TRBJ1-3; 9 bases map to TRBD1. CDR3 length equals 15 residues. Germline CDR1 is MNHEY and CDR2 is SVGAGI. After removal of 4 bases from V and 7 bases from J, the junction contained 8 bases not matched to a gene. The CDR3 sequence: CASSSPTGGRNTIYF. In DNA, the CDR3 is TGTGCCAGCAGTTCCCCGACAGGGGGTAGGAACACCATATATTTT.

The CDR3, as DNA: TGTGCCATCAGTGTCTTAGCGGGAGGTACCTACGAGCAGTACTTC. Its protein is CAISVLAGGTYEQYF. The chain recombines TRBV10-3 with TRBJ2-7, with TRBD2 matching over 10 bases. The V gene's germline CDR1 is ENHRY and CDR2 SYGVKD. Germline trimming cut 4 bases from V and 2 bases from J; bases unmatched to any gene: 5. There are 15 residues in the CDR3.

The chain has TRBV2 and TRBJ2-3, with a possible D match to TRBD1 (7 bases). This CDR3 has 15 amino acids. Germline lookup yields CDR1 SNHLY and CDR2 FYNNEI. The ends were cut back, 6 bases at V and 0 bases at J, with 13 bases in the middle. Here the CDR3 reads CASRGGTVSTDTQYF. In DNA form, the CDR3 reads TGTGCCAGCAGGGGCGGGACAGTCAGCACAGATACGCAGTATTTT.

The chain combines TRBV6-6 with TRBJ2-1; TRBD2 is a possible D gene (6 bases). The V and J ends lost 5 bases and 4 bases respectively, with 12 bases between them. The germline V gene encodes CDR1 MNHNY and CDR2 SVGAGI (reference sequence). This CDR3 is built from 14 residues. In DNA form, the CDR3 reads TGTGCCAGCAGTCCGGAGCGGGCGTACAATGAGCAGTTCTTC. Amino acid sequence: CASSPERAYNEQFF.